This T cell receptor beta chain was observed in a study of cytomegalovirus exposure and HLA in healthy donors. Trimming cost V 3 bases and J 6 bases; bases outside gene matches: 3. The germline CDR1 and CDR2 sequences are SGHDT and YYEEEE. The CDR3 contains 14 residues. 13 Jbeta primers and 60 Vbeta primers were used for the PCR. Only in-frame clones appear in the TCRdb table, and some are missing; sequencing was by immunoSEQ multiplex PCR. The sample has around 94,000 clones; 81% are singletons. The sample was PBMCs. The receptor comes from a human donor in good health. V is TRBV5-6 and J is TRBJ1-6; 7 nucleotides line up with TRBD1. CDR3 protein: CASSSRDSNSPLHF. CDR3 nucleotides: TGTGCCAGCAGCTCCCGGGACAGTAATTCACCCCTCCACTTT. Drawing the rest from reference TRBV5-6 and TRBJ1-6, the complete variable domain is DAGVTQSPTHLIKTRGQQVTLRCSPKSGHDTVSWYQQALGQGPQFIFQYYEEEERQRGNFPDRFSGHQFPNYSSELNVNALLLGDSALYLCASSSRDSNSPLHFGNGTRLTVT.